These 30 T cell receptor beta chains were all obtained from the same sample, sequenced in a study of blood T cell repertoires in COVID-19. Clones were read by immunoSEQ multiplex PCR, and TCRdb kept only the in-frame ones, dropping some. The sample shows about 180,000 clones, around 89% of them seen only once. Sequenced material: peripheral blood. All receptors come from a woman aged 25-40 years with acute or convalescent COVID-19.

The chain links TRBV7-6 to TRBJ1-4; D remains ambiguous. CDR1 SGHVS and CDR2 FNYEAQ come from the germline V gene. This CDR3 is built from 15 residues. The germline V and J ends were trimmed by 1 base and 1 base, with 7 bases remaining between them. The CDR3 nucleotides are TGTGCCAGCAGCTTAGTCGCGGTAACTAATGAAAAACTGTTTTTT. Amino acid sequence: CASSLVAVTNEKLFF.

The chain carries TRBV20-1 and TRBJ1-4, with TRBD1 matching over 8 bases. CDR3 size: 12 residues. The V gene end was trimmed by 3 bases and the J gene end by 16 bases; junction bases not matched to a gene: 10. The germline V gene has CDR1 DFQATT and CDR2 SNEGSKA (reference sequence). CDR3 nucleotides: TGCAGTGCTAGTGGGGACAGGTGGGATCCGTTTTTT. Translation gives CSASGDRWDPFF.

This chain links TRBV6-5 with TRBJ1-5; D gene unclear. Germline CDR1 reads MNHEY; CDR2 reads SVGAGI. Trimming left V 8 bases short and J 8 bases short, with 16 bases between. CDR3 length: 13 residues. CDR3 nucleotide sequence: TGTGCCAGCCTTCGAGGCGGCACCGAGCCCCAGCATTTT. Translating it yields CASLRGGTEPQHF.

This clone was detected only once. The chain combines TRBV29-1 with TRBJ2-1; 11 bases fit TRBD2. The germline gives CDR1 SQVTM, CDR2 ANQGSEA. The V segment lost 4 bases and the J segment 9 bases; nucleotides outside the gene matches: 5. The CDR3 has 13 amino acids. The CDR3 DNA reads as TGCAGCGTTGTAAGGCTAGCGGGAGGTGAGCAGTTCTTC. This translates into CSVVRLAGGEQFF.

A note on this clone: Other DNA sequences of this sample code for an identical CDR3. The gene calls are TRBV7-9 and TRBJ2-7, with D unclear. This CDR3 contains 11 residues. The V end was cut by 4 bases, the J end by 4 bases, with 5 bases between. Looked up from germline, CDR1 is SEHNR and CDR2 is FQNEAQ (reference sequence). CDR3 sequence: CASSSTYEQYF. The CDR3 DNA follows: TGTGCCAGCAGCTCAACTTACGAGCAGTACTTC.

V gene TRBV15 combines with J gene TRBJ1-6; perhaps TRBD1 as D (6 bases). V lost 1 base and J lost 1, with 8 bases in between. Per the germline V gene, CDR1 is LNHNV and CDR2 is YYDKDF (reference sequence). CDR3 length equals 16 residues. CDR3 sequence reads: CATSRVQGSYNSPLHF. CDR3 coding DNA: TGTGCCACCAGCAGAGTTCAGGGGTCCTATAATTCACCCCTCCACTTT. Looking up the rest from reference TRBV15 and TRBJ1-6 gives the full variable domain: DAMVIQNPRYQVTQFGKPVTLSCSQTLNHNVMYWYQQKSSQAPKLLFHYYDKDFNNEADTPDNFQSRRPNTSFCFLDIRSPGLGDTAMYLCATSRVQGSYNSPLHFGNGTRLTVT.

The V gene is TRBV2, the J gene TRBJ1-5, with D maybe TRBD1 (5 bases). Looked up from germline, CDR1 is SNHLY and CDR2 is FYNNEI. This CDR3 has 14 residues. Trimming stripped 6 bases from V and 9 bases from J, with 18 bases between. CDR3 nucleotide sequence: TGTGCCAGCAGGGAGACAGTGGGCCAAGCGCCCCAGCATTTT. It specifies CASRETVGQAPQHF.

This clone has just a few counts. The J gene is TRBJ1-1, the V gene TRBV25-1; maybe TRBD1 (6 bases). The CDR3 is made up of 15 amino acids. Germline-derived CDR1 and CDR2 are MGHDK and SYGVNS. V was clipped by 1 base and J by 5 bases, with 14 bases between them. CDR3 nucleotides: TGTGCCAGCAGTGAATTGGACAGAGAGCGGACTGAAGCTTTCTTT. This translates into CASSELDRERTEAFF.

CDR3 DNA: TGTGCCACCAGCAGAGACAACGGGGAGCTGTTTTTT. Its protein product is CATSRDNGELFF. The V and J genes are TRBV15 and TRBJ2-2; D remains unclear. CDR3 length: 12 residues. In germline, CDR1 is LNHNV, CDR2 YYDKDF (reference sequence). Trimming removed 0 bases at V and 7 bases at J, with 3 bases between.

This sequence joins TRBV6-1 and TRBJ2-1; D is perhaps TRBD1 (5 bases). This CDR3 has 17 amino acids. The germline V and J ends were trimmed by 0 bases and 2 bases, with 14 bases remaining between them. The germline V gene encodes CDR1 MNHNS and CDR2 SASEGT. The DNA for the CDR3 is TGTGCCAGCAGTGAAGCGCGCTTGACAGTAGCCTACAATGAGCAGTTCTTC. Amino acid sequence: CASSEARLTVAYNEQFF.

The rearrangement uses TRBV5-1 and TRBJ2-5; perhaps TRBD2 as D (5 bases). Looked up from germline, CDR1 is SGHRS and CDR2 is YFSETQ. Trimming cost V 2 bases and J 1 base, with 6 bases left between them. CDR3 size: 13 residues. The CDR3 DNA reads TGCGCCAGCAGCTTCGGGGTCCAAGAGACCCAGTACTTC. This sequence encodes CASSFGVQETQYF. The full variable domain, with the rest looked up from reference TRBV5-1 and TRBJ2-5, is KAGVTQTPRYLIKTRGQQVTLSCSPISGHRSVSWYQQTPGQGLQFLFEYFSETQRNKGNFPGRFSGRQFSNSRSEMNVSTLELGDSALYLCASSFGVQETQYFGPGTRLLVL.

The V and J genes are TRBV10-3 and TRBJ2-5; D may be TRBD2 (6 bases). The CDR3 spans 12 residues. Germline CDR1 ENHRY, CDR2 SYGVKD. Trimming left V 10 bases short and J 4 bases short, with 13 bases between. The CDR3 region has the DNA TGTGCCACCACGGGAGACGGAGAGACCCAGTACTTC. Its translation is CATTGDGETQYF.

The J gene is TRBJ2-7, the V gene TRBV5-4, with TRBD2 matching over 8 bases. The CDR3 totals 15 residues. Trimming cost V 2 bases and J 8 bases; bases outside gene matches: 12. Germline V gene lookup returns CDR1 SGHNT and CDR2 YYREEE (reference sequence). CDR3 bases: TGTGCCAGCAGCTTCCCGGGACTAGTGTCGAATAAGCAGTACTTC. It specifies CASSFPGLVSNKQYF.

The chain combines TRBV3-1 (or the pseudogene TRBV3-2) with TRBJ2-5; TRBD2 matches at 7 bases. The V and J ends lost 4 bases and 2 bases, in that order; junction bases with no gene match: 7. This CDR3 comprises 15 residues. CDR1 is LGHDT and CDR2 is YNNKEL in the germline V gene (reference sequence). This CDR3 reads CASSPRLADQETQYF. The CDR3 DNA is TGTGCCAGCAGCCCCCGGCTAGCGGATCAAGAGACCCAGTACTTC.

This rearrangement joins TRBV9 to TRBJ2-5; D remains unclear. V was shortened by 3 bases and J by 3 bases, with 9 bases between the two germline ends. Germline values: CDR1 SGDLS, CDR2 YYNGEE. The CDR3 is made up of 13 amino acids. The CDR3 sequence is CASSARLEETQYF. The CDR3 DNA is TGTGCCAGCAGCGCCCGACTTGAAGAGACCCAGTACTTC.

This clone showed up just a few times. The genes are TRBV5-1 and TRBJ2-1; 8 bases agree with TRBD1. CDR3 length equals 15 residues. V trimming: 4 bases; J trimming: 2 bases; junction bases outside the gene matches: 5. The germline gives CDR1 SGHRS, CDR2 YFSETQ. The CDR3 loop reads CASSPGQGTYNEQFF. The CDR3, as DNA: TGCGCCAGCAGCCCAGGACAGGGAACCTACAATGAGCAGTTCTTC. The complete variable domain, with remaining parts taken from reference TRBV5-1 and TRBJ2-1, reads KAGVTQTPRYLIKTRGQQVTLSCSPISGHRSVSWYQQTPGQGLQFLFEYFSETQRNKGNFPGRFSGRQFSNSRSEMNVSTLELGDSALYLCASSPGQGTYNEQFFGPGTRLTVL.

The gene calls are TRBV5-5 and TRBJ2-1, with 9 positions matching TRBD1. V shed 3 bases and J 8 bases; nucleotides not matched to a gene: 12. The CDR3 runs to 16 residues. CDR1 SGHKS and CDR2 YYEKEE come from the germline V gene (reference sequence). CDR3: CASSSGTGTGIYEQFF. The CDR3 DNA reads as TGTGCCAGCAGCTCTGGCACCGGGACAGGGATATATGAGCAGTTCTTC.

This clone was observed a single time. V and J are TRBV27 and TRBJ2-5; D might be TRBD2 (5 bases). Germline V lookup: CDR1 MNHEY, CDR2 SMNVEV (reference sequence). The V and J ends lost 6 bases and 0 bases respectively, with 17 bases between them. The CDR3 totals 16 residues. CDR3 protein: CASSRRAALYQETQYF. The CDR3 region has the DNA TGTGCCAGCAGCAGGCGGGCAGCCTTGTACCAAGAGACCCAGTACTTC.

The J gene is TRBJ2-7, the V gene TRBV11-2, with TRBD2 identical over 12 bases. The CDR3 sequence is 16 residues long. V trimming: 0 bases; J trimming: 7 bases; junction bases outside the gene matches: 7. Germline V CDR1 and CDR2: SGHAT, FQNNGV. The CDR3 DNA sequence: TGTGCCAGCAGCTTAGAGGCTAGCGGGAGGGCCGGGGAGCAGTACTTC. Amino acid sequence: CASSLEASGRAGEQYF.

DNA for the CDR3: TGTGCCAGCAGCTTAGGATCAGGATATGACTCACCCCTCCACTTT. Translated, it gives CASSLGSGYDSPLHF. The chain joins TRBV5-6 to TRBJ1-6; no reliable D call. Trimming took 2 bases from V and 10 from J, leaving 16 bases between them. The germline CDR1 and CDR2 sequences are SGHDT and YYEEEE. The CDR3 length is 15 residues.

In DNA, the CDR3 is TGCGCCAGCAGCTCACTAGCGGGAGGGGATGAGCAGTTCTTC. Its translation is CASSSLAGGDEQFF. V usage is TRBV5-1 and J usage is TRBJ2-1, with 13 nucleotides matching TRBD2. The germline V gene encodes CDR1 SGHRS and CDR2 YFSETQ. J gave up 8 bases and V 3 bases, and 2 bases lay outside the gene matches. The CDR3 extends over 14 amino acids.

This clone was seen just once. This chain connects TRBV5-8 to TRBJ2-5, with D uncertain. Germline values: CDR1 SGHTS, CDR2 YDEGEE. The CDR3 covers 14 residues. The germline V and J ends were trimmed by 4 bases and 5 bases, with 15 bases remaining between them. CDR3 sequence reads: CASSRMAGGETQYF. Here the CDR3 DNA reads TGTGCCAGCAGCCGGATGGCCGGCGGTGAGACCCAGTACTTC. The whole variable domain, filled in from reference TRBV5-8 and TRBJ2-5, reads EAGVTQSPTHLIKTRGQQATLRCSPISGHTSVYWYQQALGLGLQFLLWYDEGEERNRGNFPPRFSGRQFPNYSSELNVNALELEDSALYLCASSRMAGGETQYFGPGTRLLVL.

This clone was seen a handful of times. The chain has TRBV5-5 and TRBJ1-4; D call uncertain. The CDR3 has 14 residues. Trimming left V 4 bases short and J 7 bases short, with 14 bases between. Germline V gives CDR1 SGHKS, CDR2 YYEKEE (reference sequence). The CDR3 protein is CASSPPQLGEKLFF. CDR3 DNA: TGTGCCAGCAGCCCCCCACAGTTAGGTGAAAAACTGTTTTTT.

This sequence joins TRBV29-1 and TRBJ2-3; 9 bases fit TRBD2. Germline-derived CDR1 and CDR2 are SQVTM and ANQGSEA. The CDR3 has 13 amino acids. J was trimmed by 2 bases and V by 6 bases; bases with no gene match: 3. CDR3 in DNA: TGCAGCGTCCAGCGGGAGGTCACAGATACGCAGTATTTT. Translated, it gives CSVQREVTDTQYF.

The V and J genes are TRBV27 and TRBJ1-2, with 7 bases fitting TRBD1. The V and J ends lost 4 bases and 2 bases, in that order; junction bases with no gene match: 7. Germline assignment: CDR1 MNHEY and CDR2 SMNVEV (reference sequence). This CDR3 spans 15 amino acids. Written as DNA, the CDR3 is TGTGCCAGCAGTTCTACCTCGACAGGGAACTATGGCTACACCTTC. The encoded protein is CASSSTSTGNYGYTF.

This clone was seen once. This chain links TRBV12-3 or TRBV12-4 with TRBJ2-3; tentatively, D is TRBD2 (6 bases). The CDR3 extends over 12 amino acids. The ends were cut back, 6 bases at V and 12 bases at J, with 16 bases in the middle. CDR3 coding DNA: TGTGCCAGCAGCTCGGGGGAATCAGTCCAGTATTTT. It specifies CASSSGESVQYF.

The gene calls are TRBV19 and TRBJ1-2; 12 positions match TRBD1. J lost 3 bases, V lost 7 bases, and 6 bases had no gene match. The CDR3 is made up of 15 amino acids. The germline CDR1 and CDR2 sequences are LNHDA and SQIVND (reference sequence). CDR3 loop: CASKRDRGPDYGYTF. The DNA of the CDR3 is TGTGCCAGTAAGAGGGACAGGGGGCCGGACTATGGCTACACCTTC.

The J gene is TRBJ2-2, the V gene TRBV2; 9 bases map to TRBD2. The germline V gene has CDR1 SNHLY and CDR2 FYNNEI. The V and J ends lost 2 bases and 5 bases, in that order; junction bases with no gene match: 6. This CDR3 region has 16 residues. CDR3 sequence (DNA): TGTGCCAGCAGTGAAAGTAGTCTAGCGGGAACCGGGGAGCTGTTTTTT. Translation: CASSESSLAGTGELFF.

The chain has TRBV14 and TRBJ1-4; maybe TRBD1 (6 bases). CDR1 is SGHDN and CDR2 is FVKESK in the germline V gene. CDR3 length: 16 residues. V lost 2 bases and J 7 bases, leaving 17 bases between the germline ends. CDR3 amino acids: CASSQPTGKVGEKLFF. CDR3 nucleotides: TGTGCCAGCAGCCAACCTACAGGGAAAGTGGGTGAAAAACTGTTTTTT.

This chain connects TRBV3-1 (or the pseudogene TRBV3-2) to TRBJ2-7; no definite D call. V lost 1 base, J lost 0 bases, and 10 bases lay in between. This CDR3 is 15 amino acids long. Germline V CDR1 and CDR2: LGHDT, YNNKEL (reference sequence). The CDR3 spells CASSQGPTASYEQYF. In nucleotides, the CDR3 is TGTGCCAGCAGCCAAGGTCCTACAGCCTCCTACGAGCAGTACTTC.